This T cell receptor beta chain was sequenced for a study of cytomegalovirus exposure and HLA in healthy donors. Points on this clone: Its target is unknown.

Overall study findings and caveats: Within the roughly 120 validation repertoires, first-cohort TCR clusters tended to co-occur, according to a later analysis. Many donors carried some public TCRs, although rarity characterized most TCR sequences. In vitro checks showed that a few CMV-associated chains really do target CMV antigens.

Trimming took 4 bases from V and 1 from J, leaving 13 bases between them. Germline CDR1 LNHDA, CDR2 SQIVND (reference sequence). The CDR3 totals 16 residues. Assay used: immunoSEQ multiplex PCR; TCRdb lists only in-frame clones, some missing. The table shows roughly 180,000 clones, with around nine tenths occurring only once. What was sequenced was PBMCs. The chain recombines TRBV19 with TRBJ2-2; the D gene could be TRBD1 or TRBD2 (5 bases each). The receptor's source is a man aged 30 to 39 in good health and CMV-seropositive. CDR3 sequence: CASSTGTPGNTGELFF. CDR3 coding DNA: TGTGCCAGTAGTACGGGGACCCCGGGGAACACCGGGGAGCTGTTTTTT. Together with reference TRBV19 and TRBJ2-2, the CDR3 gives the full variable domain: DGGITQSPKYLFRKEGQNVTLSCEQNLNHDAMYWYRQDPGQGLRLIYYSQIVNDFQKGDIAEGYSVSREKKESFPLTVTSAQKNPTAFYLCASSTGTPGNTGELFFGEGSRLTVL.